Listed here are 30 T cell receptor beta chains from one sample, sequenced in a study of blood T cells in healthy people across ages. The second PCR ran roughly 6 to 11 cycles with a sample-barcoded 5' primer and J-beta primers. TCRdb reprocessed the 5' RACE reads via MiXCR and lists one record per CDR3 protein. The sample consists of about a million distinct CDR3 sequences, approximately 50% of them appearing once. The material sequenced was blood. Source of these receptors: a woman aged 60-75 years in good health.

Only a few counts were recorded for this clonotype. The V and J genes are TRBV10-3 and TRBJ2-7, with 10 bases that match TRBD1. The CDR3 extends over 14 amino acids. The germline CDR1 and CDR2 sequences are ENHRY and SYGVKD. V lost 6 bases, J lost 5 bases, and 7 bases stayed unmatched. The CDR3 DNA sequence: TGTGCCATCAGCCCGGGACAGGGGTCAAACGAGCAGTACTTC. This codes for CAISPGQGSNEQYF.

This chain joins TRBV6-5 and TRBJ2-1; 14 bases match TRBD2. The CDR3 consists of 16 residues. Germline V gene sequence: CDR1 MNHEY, CDR2 SVGAGI. V lost 2 bases and J lost 9; bases outside the gene matches: 6. The CDR3 DNA is TGTGCCAGCAGTTACGAGGGACTAGCGGGAGTGGGTGAGCAGTTCTTC. Amino acids: CASSYEGLAGVGEQFF.

This clonotype turned up a few times. This chain uses TRBV6-2 or TRBV6-3 with TRBJ2-5, with D tentatively TRBD2 (5 bases). The tail of the sequence fits TRBJ2-7 better, so the J call may be wrong. This CDR3 is built from 11 residues. CDR1 MNHEY and CDR2 SVGEGT come from the germline V gene. DNA for the CDR3: TGTGCCAGCCACCTGAGCGGCGAGCAGTACTTC. Its translation: CASHLSGEQYF.

This chain connects TRBV7-9 to TRBJ2-1; possibly TRBD1 for D (7 bases). In germline, CDR1 is SEHNR, CDR2 FQNEAQ (reference sequence). This CDR3 contains 15 residues. The V and J ends lost 4 bases and 1 base respectively, with 11 bases between them. The CDR3 loop is CASSSPGGSYNEQFF. The CDR3 DNA sequence: TGTGCCAGCAGCTCCCCAGGGGGGTCCTACAATGAGCAGTTCTTC.

This clonotype occurred a few times. This sequence joins TRBV5-6 and TRBJ2-5; D remains ambiguous. CDR3 size: 14 residues. Germline CDR1 SGHDT, CDR2 YYEEEE. The V gene lost 2 bases and the J gene lost 1 base, with 9 bases spanning the gap. This CDR3 is CASSLFRAQETQYF. Here the CDR3 DNA reads TGTGCCAGCAGCTTATTTCGGGCCCAAGAGACCCAGTACTTC.

This chain joins TRBV12-3 or TRBV12-4 and TRBJ2-5; D ambiguous. V was pared by 5 bases and J by 8 bases, with 15 bases between. This CDR3 is 13 amino acids long. This chain's CDR3 is CASSLHELLTQYF. In DNA, the CDR3 is TGTGCCAGCAGTCTTCACGAATTGTTAACCCAGTACTTC.

The rearrangement uses TRBV5-1 and TRBJ2-5; D is possibly TRBD1 (6 bases). V was shortened by 2 bases and J by 2 bases, with 10 bases between the two germline ends. Germline values: CDR1 SGHRS, CDR2 YFSETQ. The CDR3 length is 14 residues. DNA for the CDR3: TGCGCCAGCAGCTTCTACAGGGATCAAGAGACCCAGTACTTC. Encoded protein: CASSFYRDQETQYF.

The DNA for the CDR3 is TGTGCCAGCAGCTTAGAACCGCTCTCTGGGGCCAACGTCCTGACTTTC. Amino acids: CASSLEPLSGANVLTF. The chain has TRBV11-2 and TRBJ2-6; no reliable D call. The CDR3 contains 16 residues. CDR1 is SGHAT, CDR2 FQNNGV, per germline. V shed 0 bases and J shed 0 bases, with 6 bases lying between them. Supplemented by reference TRBV11-2 and TRBJ2-6, the full variable domain reads EAGVAQSPRYKIIEKRQSVAFWCNPISGHATLYWYQQILGQGPKLLIQFQNNGVVDDSQLPKDRFSAERLKGVDSTLKIQPAKLEDSAVYLCASSLEPLSGANVLTFGAGSRLTVL.

This clonotype came up a few times. This chain connects TRBV28 to TRBJ2-5; D tentatively fits TRBD1 or TRBD2 (6 bases each). Germline V gene lookup returns CDR1 MDHEN and CDR2 SYDVKM. The CDR3 totals 15 residues. V was trimmed by 7 bases and J by 5 bases, leaving 20 bases between them. CDR3 coding DNA: TGTGCCAGCACCGCCCCGGTCGGGGGCTTGGAGACCCAGTACTTC. Its protein product is CASTAPVGGLETQYF.

J is TRBJ1-2 and V is TRBV29-1; unclear D gene. Germline CDR1 and CDR2: SQVTM and ANQGSEA. The CDR3 totals 15 residues. Trimming left V 1 base short and J 7 bases short, with 19 bases between. The CDR3 DNA is TGCAGCGTTGAAGGTAGGGTCACCCAGGTCGGTGGCTACACCTTC. Protein sequence: CSVEGRVTQVGGYTF.

CDR3 sequence (DNA): TGCGCCAGCAGCACCCGGATAGCCTCCTACGAGCAGTACTTC. This encodes CASSTRIASYEQYF. The chain couples TRBV5-1 to TRBJ2-7, with D unresolved. The CDR3 loop spans 14 amino acids. V was cut by 4 bases and J by 0 bases, with 11 bases left in between. CDR1 is SGHRS, CDR2 YFSETQ, per germline.

This clonotype was seen a few times. The chain joins TRBV25-1 to TRBJ2-1, with TRBD2 matching over 7 bases. There are 15 residues in the CDR3. V was clipped by 1 base and J by 4 bases; unmatched bases: 4. Germline V lookup: CDR1 MGHDK, CDR2 SYGVNS. In nucleotides, the CDR3 is TGTGCCAGCAGTGAATCACCTAGCGGTTACAATGAGCAGTTCTTC. Translating it yields CASSESPSGYNEQFF.

The chain employs TRBV20-1 and TRBJ2-7; tentatively, D is TRBD2 (5 bases). The germline V gene has CDR1 DFQATT and CDR2 SNEGSKA (reference sequence). Trimming cost V 4 bases and J 3 bases, with 19 bases left between them. This CDR3 is 15 amino acids long. CDR3 protein: CSATDWKKSFYEQYF. The CDR3 bases are TGCAGTGCTACGGACTGGAAAAAAAGTTTCTACGAGCAGTACTTC.

V gene TRBV20-1 combines with J gene TRBJ1-6; D is ambiguous. This CDR3 has 15 amino acids. CDR1 and CDR2 from the germline V gene are DFQATT and SNEGSKA (reference sequence). V lost 4 bases and J 9 bases, leaving 19 bases between the germline ends. The CDR3, as DNA: TGCAGTGCTATGGTATCTGGACTCTCGGTTTCACCCCTCCACTTT. This translates into CSAMVSGLSVSPLHF.

CDR3 DNA: TGCGCCAGCAGCTTGTACGGAGACGGGTCCTACAATGAGCAGTTCTTC. The encoded protein is CASSLYGDGSYNEQFF. J is TRBJ2-1 and V is TRBV5-1; no clear D gene. Germline loops: CDR1 SGHRS, CDR2 YFSETQ. The CDR3 consists of 16 residues. The V and J ends lost 1 base and 1 base respectively, with 12 bases between them.

This clonotype was recorded a few times. The V gene is TRBV28, the J gene TRBJ2-7; D uncertain. Germline V gene data show CDR1 as MDHEN and CDR2 as SYDVKM. The CDR3 has 16 residues. Trimming removed 6 bases from V and 1 base from J, with 19 bases in between. The CDR3 spells CASRIGGADGSYEQYF. As DNA, the CDR3 is TGTGCCAGCAGAATTGGCGGCGCGGATGGATCCTACGAGCAGTACTTC.

V gene TRBV7-2 combines with J gene TRBJ2-1; D possibly corresponds to TRBD2 (6 bases). CDR3 size: 15 residues. Trimming shortened V by 3 bases and J by 8 bases, and 17 bases separated the two germline ends. In germline, CDR1 is SGHTA, CDR2 FQGNSA. The CDR3 loop reads CASSFSSSRRDEQFF. The DNA for the CDR3 is TGTGCCAGCAGCTTTAGTAGTTCCCGGAGGGATGAGCAGTTCTTC.

This clonotype has a handful of counts. The CDR3 region has the DNA TGTGCCAGCAGTCGGACTAGCGGAGCGGAGACCCAGTACTTC. Protein product: CASSRTSGAETQYF. The chain has TRBV28 and TRBJ2-4; the match to TRBD2 covers 10 bases. The J call may be wrong; the DNA end is better matched by TRBJ2-5. Germline lookup yields CDR1 MDHEN and CDR2 SYDVKM. CDR3 size: 14 residues.

CDR3 nucleotide sequence: TGTGCCAGCAGATTGAGAATTGGACTAGCGGGAGTTGGTGAGCAGTTCTTC. Translation: CASRLRIGLAGVGEQFF. The chain carries TRBV28 and TRBJ2-1, with 13 bases identical to TRBD2. V dropped 6 bases and J dropped 9; count of bases not matched to a gene: 14. Germline loops: CDR1 MDHEN, CDR2 SYDVKM. The CDR3 is made up of 17 amino acids.

V gene TRBV20-1 combines with J gene TRBJ2-3; no definite D call. The germline V gene has CDR1 DFQATT and CDR2 SNEGSKA (reference sequence). The CDR3 extends over 13 amino acids. The V and J ends lost 3 bases and 2 bases respectively, with 9 bases between them. The CDR3 nucleotides are TGCAGTGCTAGTCTAGGGAACACAGATACGCAGTATTTT. Translation: CSASLGNTDTQYF.

This clonotype was counted many times. This sequence joins TRBV12-3 or TRBV12-4 and TRBJ2-7, with 7 positions matching TRBD1. The CDR3 is 13 amino acids. V lost 2 bases, J lost 2 bases, and 0 bases stayed unmatched. As DNA, the CDR3 is TGTGCCAGCAGTTTAACAGGGGCCTACGAGCAGTACTTC. Its translation is CASSLTGAYEQYF.

This clonotype was recorded a few times. The chain uses TRBV27 and TRBJ1-6, with D perhaps matching TRBD1 (5 bases). V lost 4 bases and J 7 bases, leaving 17 bases between the germline ends. The CDR3 is 16 residues long. Per germline, CDR1 MNHEY and CDR2 SMNVEV (reference sequence). As DNA, the CDR3 is TGTGCCAGCAGTTCCGACAGACGGGGCGCGAATTCACCCCTCCACTTT. This sequence encodes CASSSDRRGANSPLHF.

A note on this clonotype: A junction boundary mismatches the germline segment, possibly from a read error. The CDR3 DNA follows: TGCGCCAGCAGTGATCCGGTAGGGAAAGAGACCCAGTACTTT. Its protein product is CASSDPVGKETQYF. This chain connects TRBV10-2 to TRBJ2-3, with D unresolved. The CDR3 length is 14 residues. Germline CDR1 reads WSHSY; CDR2 reads SAAADI.

The chain employs TRBV28 and TRBJ2-7, with 8 nucleotides matching TRBD2. With 5 bases clipped from V and 3 bases from J, the junction kept 9 bases outside the gene matches. This CDR3 has 15 amino acids. The germline CDR1 and CDR2 sequences are MDHEN and SYDVKM. The CDR3 bases are TGTGCCAGCAGTACTCCCCGTCGGGGGGGCTACGAGCAGTACTTC. The encoded protein is CASSTPRRGGYEQYF.

This clonotype has just a few counts. The genes are TRBV7-9 and TRBJ2-5; TRBD2 might be the D (5 bases). Per germline, CDR1 SEHNR and CDR2 FQNEAQ (reference sequence). The CDR3 consists of 13 residues. Trimming stripped 5 bases from V and 3 bases from J, with 10 bases between. In nucleotides, the CDR3 is TGTGCCAGCAGCCCCACTAGGGAAGAGACCCAGTACTTC. As protein: CASSPTREETQYF.

The chain joins TRBV30 to TRBJ2-7; 10 bases agree with TRBD2. The V gene's germline CDR1 is GTSNPN and CDR2 SVGIG (reference sequence). V shed 4 bases and J 1 base; nucleotides not matched to a gene: 1. The CDR3 extends over 13 amino acids. The CDR3 region has the DNA TGTGCCTGGACTAGCGGGAGTTCCTACGAGCAGTACTTC. Translation gives CAWTSGSSYEQYF.

This clonotype was counted between two and nine times. This chain uses TRBV6-1 with TRBJ1-5, with TRBD1 identical over 10 bases. Germline lookup yields CDR1 MNHNS and CDR2 SASEGT. V shed 4 bases and J 11 bases; nucleotides not matched to a gene: 8. The length of the CDR3 is 14 residues. Here the CDR3 reads CASSVGQGPVAQHF. As DNA, the CDR3 is TGTGCCAGCAGTGTGGGACAGGGGCCTGTGGCCCAGCATTTT.

The sample holds many counts of this clonotype. V usage is TRBV12-3 or TRBV12-4 and J usage is TRBJ2-5; 8 bases are shared with TRBD2. The CDR3 totals 15 residues. V lost 5 bases and J lost 5; bases outside the gene matches: 10. The CDR3 region is CASSRPTAGGETQYF. The CDR3 region has the DNA TGTGCCAGCAGTCGACCGACGGCGGGGGGTGAGACCCAGTACTTC.

The chain uses TRBV9 and TRBJ2-3, with 12 bases aligning to TRBD2. J gave up 2 bases and V 3 bases, and 7 bases lay outside the gene matches. The CDR3 is made up of 17 amino acids. Germline V gene lookup returns CDR1 SGDLS and CDR2 YYNGEE. CDR3 sequence: CASSATSGRSYTDTQYF. Here the CDR3 DNA reads TGTGCCAGCAGCGCTACTAGCGGGAGGTCCTACACAGATACGCAGTATTTT.

This clonotype showed up just a few times. The rearrangement uses TRBV2 and TRBJ2-4, with no clear D. The V end lost 5 bases, the J end lost 6 bases, and 5 bases lay between the germline ends. CDR3 length: 11 amino acids. CDR1 is SNHLY, CDR2 FYNNEI, per germline. The CDR3 region has the DNA TGTGCCAGCAGTCGACTAAACATTCAGTACTTC. Protein: CASSRLNIQYF.